This TCR beta chain was recorded in a study of blood T cell repertoires in COVID-19. Study context: From the United States, Italy and Spain came samples of acute and convalescent COVID-19. T cells, B-cell-depleted T cells, or PBMCs supplied cDNA or gDNA.

The CDR3 length is 13 residues. V lost 1 base and J 10 bases, leaving 11 bases between the germline ends. Assay used: immunoSEQ multiplex PCR; TCRdb lists only in-frame clones, some missing. This table has approximately 230,000 clones, about 91% appearing once. This sequence joins TRBV12-3 or TRBV12-4 and TRBJ2-1, with D possibly being TRBD1 (5 bases). The clonotype was recovered from a man at least 80 years old with acute or convalescent COVID-19. Source material: peripheral blood. The CDR3 region has the DNA TGTGCCAGCAGTTTAGACAGGTCAAGCGAGCAGTTCTTC. Amino acid sequence: CASSLDRSSEQFF.